This T cell receptor beta chain was found in a study of T cell changes during pregnancy in multiple sclerosis. The CDR3 spans 13 residues. The V and J ends lost 2 bases and 4 bases respectively, with 8 bases between them. CDR1 is MNHEY and CDR2 is SMNVEV in the germline V gene (reference sequence). This table comes from immunoSEQ multiplex PCR, and its TCRdb copy is limited to in-frame clones, with some not included. The sample consists of approximately 50,000 clones, roughly 94% of them appearing once. The sequencing used CD4+ T cells from peripheral blood mononuclear cells, collected in the third trimester of pregnancy. V usage is TRBV27 and J usage is TRBJ2-5; D is possibly TRBD2 (5 bases). The sequence derives from a female donor with multiple sclerosis, enrolled in a pregnancy study. The CDR3 loop is CASSLGLGETQYF. CDR3 bases: TGTGCCAGCAGTTTAGGACTTGGAGAGACCCAGTACTTC.